These T cell receptor beta chains were read from a single sample in a study of blood T cell repertoires in COVID-19. TCRdb's copy holds only in-frame clones and misses some; the assay was immunoSEQ multiplex PCR. Here the sample spans 200,000 to 250,000 clones, nearly 90% being singletons. Specimen: PBMCs or T cells enriched from blood (not recorded which). Source of these receptors: a man aged 25-45 years who had recovered from COVID-19. CDR3s include the opening cysteine and the closing phenylalanine or tryptophan. A D gene is named only where the DNA matches it firmly. The listing skips clone size in some rows; elsewhere it reads once, few, many or a size class.

v_gene: TRBV19
abundance: .
d_gene: TRBD1
j_gene: TRBJ1-6
CDR3nt: TGTGCCAGTACCTCGGACAGGGCGAGCTCCTATAATTCACCCCTCCACTTT
CDR3aa: CASTSDRASSYNSPLHF

v_gene: TRBV25-1
abundance: .
d_gene: TRBD1
j_gene: TRBJ1-2
CDR3nt: TGTGCCAGCAGTGCGACCGGGACAGGGTACGGCTACACCTTC
CDR3aa: CASSATGTGYGYTF

v_gene: TRBV11-2
abundance: .
d_gene: .
j_gene: TRBJ2-7
CDR3nt: TGTGCCAGCAGCTTTCTCCAGGGGCCGGACTACGAGCAGTACTTC
CDR3aa: CASSFLQGPDYEQYF

v_gene: TRBV19
abundance: .
d_gene: .
j_gene: TRBJ1-5
CDR3nt: TGTGCCAGTAAGGGGCAACAGGGAAATCAGCCCCAGCATTTT
CDR3aa: CASKGQQGNQPQHF

v_gene: TRBV2
abundance: .
d_gene: TRBD2
j_gene: TRBJ2-2
CDR3nt: TGTGCCAGCAGGACGACTAGCGGTGGAAACTCGAACACCGGGGAGCTGTTTTTT
CDR3aa: CASRTTSGGNSNTGELFF

v_gene: TRBV30
abundance: .
d_gene: .
j_gene: TRBJ2-5
CDR3nt: TGTGCCTGGAGCAACGGGGAGACCCAGTACTTC
CDR3aa: CAWSNGETQYF

v_gene: TRBV4-3
abundance: .
d_gene: TRBD1
j_gene: TRBJ1-2
CDR3nt: TGCGCCAGCAGCCAAGGTCCAGGGGGCTCCCCTGGCTACACCTTC
CDR3aa: CASSQGPGGSPGYTF

v_gene: TRBV2
abundance: .
d_gene: TRBD2
j_gene: TRBJ2-7
CDR3nt: TGTGCCAGCAGCTTGACTAGCGGATTCACGGAGCAGTACTTC
CDR3aa: CASSLTSGFTEQYF

v_gene: TRBV21-1
abundance: once
d_gene: .
j_gene: TRBJ2-7
CDR3nt: TGTGCCAGCAGCCCCCAAGGTGGGGGGGGTTCATCCTACGAGCAGTACTTC
CDR3aa: CASSPQGGGGSSYEQYF

v_gene: TRBV4-2
abundance: few
d_gene: TRBD2
j_gene: TRBJ2-1
CDR3nt: TGTGCCAGCAGCCAAAAGACTAGCGCTGACAATGAGCAGTTCTTC
CDR3aa: CASSQKTSADNEQFF

v_gene: TRBV4-1
abundance: .
d_gene: .
j_gene: TRBJ1-6
CDR3nt: TGCGCCAGCAGCCAAGGAGGGGAGGGAGATTCACCCCTCCACTTT
CDR3aa: CASSQGGEGDSPLHF

v_gene: TRBV4-3
abundance: few
d_gene: .
j_gene: TRBJ1-6
CDR3nt: TGCGCCAGCAGTCTCCTACCGGGACCCCTCCACTTT
CDR3aa: CASSLLPGPLHF

v_gene: TRBV24-1
abundance: .
d_gene: .
j_gene: TRBJ1-4
CDR3nt: TGTGCCAGTAAGAGTGGGGGCGAATTTGAAAAACTGTTTTTT
CDR3aa: CASKSGGEFEKLFF

v_gene: TRBV6-2/TRBV6-3
abundance: .
d_gene: .
j_gene: TRBJ2-5
CDR3nt: TGTGCCAGCAGTTATTCGGGAGAGACCCAGTACTTC
CDR3aa: CASSYSGETQYF

v_gene: TRBV7-6
abundance: .
d_gene: TRBD1
j_gene: TRBJ1-5
CDR3nt: TGTGCCAGCAGCTCCGGGACAGGGTTGGGTCAGCCCCAGCATTTT
CDR3aa: CASSSGTGLGQPQHF

v_gene: TRBV28
abundance: .
d_gene: TRBD1
j_gene: TRBJ2-2
CDR3nt: TGTGCCAGCAACAGGGGTTTGAACACCGGGGAGCTGTTTTTT
CDR3aa: CASNRGLNTGELFF

v_gene: TRBV11-2
abundance: .
d_gene: .
j_gene: TRBJ1-3
CDR3nt: TGTGCCAGCAGCATCACGCTACAGGGAAACACCATATATTTT
CDR3aa: CASSITLQGNTIYF

v_gene: TRBV30
abundance: .
d_gene: TRBD1
j_gene: TRBJ1-2
CDR3nt: TGTGCCTGGAGGGGACAGGGGTATGGCTACACCTTC
CDR3aa: CAWRGQGYGYTF

v_gene: TRBV5-6
abundance: .
d_gene: .
j_gene: TRBJ1-2
CDR3nt: TGTGCCAGCAGCTTGGGAACCGTAGTTTATGGCTACACCTTC
CDR3aa: CASSLGTVVYGYTF

v_gene: TRBV5-4
abundance: .
d_gene: TRBD1
j_gene: TRBJ1-2
CDR3nt: TGTGCCAGCAGCTTGGTAGGGGGCTTTGGCTACACCTTC
CDR3aa: CASSLVGGFGYTF

v_gene: TRBV19
abundance: .
d_gene: TRBD1
j_gene: TRBJ2-3
CDR3nt: TGTGCCAGTAGTAGCGGGACAGGGGTTTCAGATACGCAGTATTTT
CDR3aa: CASSSGTGVSDTQYF

v_gene: TRBV5-1
abundance: .
d_gene: TRBD1
j_gene: TRBJ1-2
CDR3nt: TGCGCCAGCAGCCAACTGAGAACTAACAGGGGAGGCCATAACTATGGCTACACCTTC
CDR3aa: CASSQLRTNRGGHNYGYTF

v_gene: TRBV6-1
abundance: .
d_gene: .
j_gene: TRBJ1-3
CDR3nt: TGTGCCAGCAGTTCGGACAGCCCGTCCCTTGTCTTT
CDR3aa: CASSSDSPSLVF

v_gene: TRBV12-3/TRBV12-4
abundance: .
d_gene: TRBD2
j_gene: TRBJ2-7
CDR3nt: TGTGCCAGCAGTTTTCCGGGGGGGGACGAGCAGTACTTC
CDR3aa: CASSFPGGDEQYF

v_gene: TRBV19
abundance: .
d_gene: TRBD1
j_gene: TRBJ2-2
CDR3nt: TGTGCCAGTAGTTTCACGGACAGGGGGGGGAACACCGGGGAGCTGTTTTTT
CDR3aa: CASSFTDRGGNTGELFF

v_gene: TRBV24-1
abundance: .
d_gene: .
j_gene: TRBJ2-2
CDR3nt: TGTGCCACCAGTGGCCCGGGAGTCCTCTCGAGGGAGCTGTTTTTT
CDR3aa: CATSGPGVLSRELFF

v_gene: TRBV27
abundance: once
d_gene: .
j_gene: TRBJ1-2
CDR3nt: TGTGCCGTATGGGGGGGATATGGCTACACCTTC
CDR3aa: CAVWGGYGYTF